One sample yielded the 22 T cell receptor beta chains listed below, sequenced in a study of CD8+CD57+ T cells in acquired aplastic anemia (dated by TCRdb to 2016 to 2019). The patients picked for sequencing were ones in whom flow cytometry had shown an expansion of CD8+CD57+ cells. The sequencing machine was an Illumina HiSeq 2000. Genomic DNA was used as template for profiling of TCR beta VDJ combinations and CDR3 sequences. TCRdb trimmed public reads at Q25 via fastp, called clones via MiXCR and kept in-frame beta chains. Each record represents a unique CDR3 protein, reported with the most common genes and DNA among its rows. In all, the sample holds 400,000 to 600,000 distinct CDR3 sequences, and about a third of those were seen once. Of the sample, 0.8% to 0.85% falls within the top ten clones. Specimen: sorted CD4+, CD8+, or CD8+CD57+ T cells (not recorded which) from PBMCs. Source of these receptors: a human donor with aplastic anemia.

A remark on this clonotype: Given the absence of the conserved phenylalanine or tryptophan at the CDR3 end, a read error is likely. The V call is TRBV29-1, the J call TRBJ1-2, with TRBD1 matching over 7 bases. Germline CDR1 SQVTM, CDR2 ANQGSEA. CDR3 size: 14 residues. After removal of 1 base from V and 3 bases from J, the junction contained 5 bases not matched to a gene. Here the CDR3 reads CSVEGQGRDYGYTS. CDR3 coding DNA: TGCAGCGTTGAAGGACAGGGACGCGACTATGGCTACACCTCC.

There are a few counts of this clonotype. The chain uses TRBV20-1 and TRBJ2-3, with 11 bases that match TRBD2. The V and J ends lost 6 bases and 5 bases, in that order; junction bases with no gene match: 4. The CDR3 is 13 residues long. Germline CDR1 and CDR2: DFQATT and SNEGSKA (reference sequence). CDR3 residues: CSAPGLAVDTQYF. Here the CDR3 DNA reads TGCAGTGCCCCGGGACTAGCGGTAGATACGCAGTATTTT.

The chain employs TRBV29-1 and TRBJ2-2; 8 bases match TRBD2. This CDR3 region has 16 residues. The germline gives CDR1 SQVTM, CDR2 ANQGSEA. V shed 4 bases and J 7 bases; nucleotides not matched to a gene: 14. DNA for the CDR3: TGCAGCGTTGGAGATAGCGGGGCCCCCGGGGTCGGGGAGCTGTTTTTT. Its translation is CSVGDSGAPGVGELFF.

Regarding this clonotype: This may come from a read error, since a much larger clone is one base off. The chain recombines TRBV10-3 with TRBJ1-1; D not certain. The length of the CDR3 is 14 residues. V dropped 0 bases and J dropped 7 bases, with 12 bases sitting between them. Germline V gene sequence: CDR1 ENHRY, CDR2 SYGVKD. The DNA of the CDR3 is TGTGCCATCAGTGAGTCGAGAGGGTTCGGTGAAGCTTTCTTT. As protein: CAISESRGFGEAFF.

Details on this clonotype: Sequence at one end of the junction differs from germline and may be a read error. The V call is TRBV15, the J call TRBJ2-1, with TRBD2 identical over 10 bases. Germline values: CDR1 LNHNV, CDR2 YYDKDF (reference sequence). The length of the CDR3 is 16 residues. The CDR3 DNA is TGTGCCAGCAGCTTAAGAACTAGCGGGACCAACAATGAGCAGTTCTTC. Protein: CASSLRTSGTNNEQFF. Complete variable domain (other parts from reference TRBV15 and TRBJ2-1): DAMVIQNPRYQVTQFGKPVTLSCSQTLNHNVMYWYQQKSSQAPKLLFHYYDKDFNNEADTPDNFQSRRPNTSFCFLDIRSPGLGDTAMYLCASSLRTSGTNNEQFFGPGTRLTVL.

There are a few counts of this clonotype. The rearrangement links TRBV5-1 to TRBJ2-2; 8 bases match TRBD1. J gave up 5 bases and V 0 bases, and 6 bases lay outside the gene matches. Germline V lookup: CDR1 SGHRS, CDR2 YFSETQ. The CDR3 has 16 residues. The CDR3 nucleotides read TGCGCCAGCAGCTTGGTAGGAAGGACAGGGACCGGGGAGCTGTTTTTT. As protein: CASSLVGRTGTGELFF.

This clonotype was picked up many times. The chain combines TRBV29-1 with TRBJ1-2, with unresolved D. V was trimmed by 5 bases and J by 0 bases, leaving 13 bases between them. In germline, CDR1 is SQVTM, CDR2 ANQGSEA. The CDR3 runs to 14 residues. CDR3 coding DNA: TGCAGCGTTAAATCCTCCGGGACTAACTATGGCTACACCTTC. It yields the protein CSVKSSGTNYGYTF.

As regards this clonotype: The germline gene is not matched at one end of the junction; a read error may be the cause. The rearrangement joins TRBV9 to TRBJ1-2; D perhaps matches TRBD1 (5 bases). Germline V gene sequence: CDR1 SGDLS, CDR2 YYNGEE. The CDR3 sequence is 13 residues long. As DNA, the CDR3 is TGTGCCAGCAGCGTAGACGGGAGGGGTGGCTACATCTTC. It encodes CASSVDGRGGYIF.

This rearrangement joins TRBV4-3 to TRBJ1-1; D is ambiguous. Germline CDR1 LGHNA, CDR2 YSLEER. The V end was cut by 2 bases, the J end by 1 base, with 8 bases between. The CDR3 extends over 14 amino acids. CDR3 sequence (DNA): TGCGCCAGCAGCCAAATAGCAGAGAACACTGAAGCTTTCTTT. This encodes CASSQIAENTEAFF.

Of note for this clonotype: A read error may be the cause here, since a much bigger clone is one base away. Here the CDR3 omits its conserved ending phenylalanine or tryptophan, so a read error is the likely source. This chain links TRBV11-2 with TRBJ2-7; 8 positions agree with TRBD2. Trimming removed 4 bases from V and 0 bases from J; junction bases left unmatched: 8. Germline lookup yields CDR1 SGHAT and CDR2 FQNNGV. The CDR3 loop spans 16 amino acids. CDR3 residues: CASSYGGGTISYEQYL. The CDR3 DNA is TGTGCCAGCAGCTATGGCGGGGGGACCATCTCCTACGAGCAGTACCTC.

This clonotype was counted at least ten times. Relative to the germline gene, one junction end is altered; a read error may explain this. The chain uses TRBV7-7 and TRBJ2-5; the D is unclear. The V gene's germline CDR1 is SSHAT and CDR2 FNYEAQ (reference sequence). This CDR3 spans 13 amino acids. The DNA of the CDR3 is TGTGCTAGCAGCTCTAGGGCCCAGGAGACCCAGTACTTC. This sequence encodes CASSSRAQETQYF.

This chain links TRBV6-1 with TRBJ1-2, with unresolved D. This CDR3 contains 15 residues. V was pared by 7 bases and J by 8 bases, with 23 bases between. Germline loops: CDR1 MNHNS, CDR2 SASEGT. CDR3 in DNA: TGTGCCAGCACCGAAACGAGGAGGCATTTTTACGGCTACACCTTC. Its translation is CASTETRRHFYGYTF.

This clonotype was recorded at least ten times. The chain is built from TRBV2 and TRBJ1-5; no clear D. Trimming cost V 6 bases and J 4 bases, with 10 bases left between them. CDR3 size: 13 residues. Germline CDR1 reads SNHLY; CDR2 reads FYNNEI. The CDR3 loop reads CASSRVRNQPQHF. The CDR3 DNA reads TGTGCCAGCAGCCGGGTCAGAAATCAGCCCCAGCATTTT.

The chain combines TRBV2 with TRBJ1-1; a weak D match, TRBD1 (6 bases). Germline CDR1 reads SNHLY; CDR2 reads FYNNEI. V gave up 11 bases and J gave up 2 bases, with 21 bases separating them. CDR3 length equals 15 residues. This CDR3 is CAAAVRDTPNTEAFF. CDR3 nucleotides: TGTGCCGCCGCTGTCCGGGACACTCCTAACACTGAAGCTTTCTTT.

V is TRBV29-1 and J is TRBJ1-1; the D gene is possibly TRBD1 (5 bases). The V gene's germline CDR1 is SQVTM and CDR2 ANQGSEA. Trimming shortened V by 0 bases and J by 11 bases, and 10 bases separated the two germline ends. The CDR3 spans 11 residues. CDR3 amino acids: CSVEEGVSAFF. The DNA of the CDR3 is TGCAGCGTTGAAGAGGGGGTTAGCGCTTTCTTT.

This clonotype has ten or more counts. The junction shows a germline mismatch at one end, possibly a read error. This chain connects TRBV7-7 to TRBJ2-5, with TRBD2 as a possible D gene (5 bases). The germline gives CDR1 SSHAT, CDR2 FNYEAQ (reference sequence). The CDR3 consists of 15 residues. CDR3 DNA: TGTGCTAGCAGCTTAGCGCAAGGGTTCCAAGAGACCCAGTACTTC. This gives the protein CASSLAQGFQETQYF.

This clonotype was observed a handful of times. This chain joins TRBV14 and TRBJ1-2, with D perhaps matching TRBD1 (6 bases). Germline lookup yields CDR1 SGHDN and CDR2 FVKESK. The length of the CDR3 is 15 residues. The V end was cut by 8 bases, the J end by 3 bases, with 19 bases between. For the CDR3, the DNA is TGTGCCAGCTCACCGATCAGACAGGATGACTATGGCTACACCTTC. It yields the protein CASSPIRQDDYGYTF.

The chain carries TRBV10-3 and TRBJ1-1, with D possibly matching TRBD1 (6 bases). In germline, CDR1 is ENHRY, CDR2 SYGVKD. V dropped 7 bases and J dropped 0 bases, with 18 bases sitting between them. This CDR3 has 16 residues. The CDR3 region is CAITAGVPLMNTEAFF. CDR3 DNA: TGTGCCATCACTGCAGGGGTCCCCCTTATGAACACTGAAGCTTTCTTT.

The chain employs TRBV14 and TRBJ2-2; 7 bases match TRBD2. Per germline, CDR1 SGHDN and CDR2 FVKESK. Losses at the gene ends were 0 bases for V and 3 bases for J; bases not matched to a gene: 13. The CDR3 runs 19 residues. CDR3 protein: CASSQDRPLSGIYTGELFF. The CDR3 DNA follows: TGTGCCAGCAGCCAAGATCGCCCACTAAGCGGGATATACACCGGGGAGCTGTTTTTT.

For this clonotype: Mismatch with germline at one junction end may stem from a read error. The chain recombines TRBV15 with TRBJ1-4, with 9 bases identical to TRBD1. The CDR3 contains 15 residues. Germline CDR1 reads LNHNV; CDR2 reads YYDKDF (reference sequence). The chain's CDR3 is CASSPSGTGIEKLFF. In nucleotides, the CDR3 is TGTGCCAGCAGCCCCTCCGGGACAGGGATCGAAAAACTGTTTTTT.

The chain combines TRBV12-3 or TRBV12-4 with TRBJ1-2; D perhaps matches TRBD1 (6 bases). The CDR3 extends over 15 amino acids. With 4 bases removed from V and 7 bases from J, the gap between germline ends came to 19 bases. CDR3 sequence reads: CASSSLGGRLGGYTF. The DNA of the CDR3 is TGTGCCAGCAGTTCGCTAGGGGGGCGCTTGGGTGGCTACACCTTC.

There are a few counts of this clonotype. This chain connects TRBV19 to TRBJ1-2; D possibly corresponds to TRBD1 (5 bases). CDR1 is LNHDA, CDR2 SQIVND, per germline (reference sequence). Trimming left V 5 bases short and J 6 bases short, with 16 bases between. The CDR3 sequence is 14 residues long. CDR3 residues: CASSPPGTANGYTF. In nucleotides, the CDR3 is TGTGCCAGTAGTCCTCCCGGGACGGCTAATGGCTACACCTTC.